A selection of T cell receptor beta chains follows, all from one sample in a study of human T cells and chemical hapten exposure. TCRdb called the RACE reads again in MiXCR, with one record for every CDR3 protein. The profile shows some 110,000 distinct CDR3 sequences, 9% to 13% of them singletons. Sequenced here: whole blood, sampled in connection with sensitization to the hapten diphenylcyclopropenone (DPC). The origin of the receptors is a woman in her forties or fifties with alopecia areata. Some clones in this sample may be carry-over from other donors' samples. Both conserved end residues are part of each CDR3. The D gene is left open where the match is weak. Expanded clones get a size class; other rows say once, few or many, or leave the size out.

len: 16; abundance: .; j_gene: TRBJ2-3; v_gene: TRBV5-1; d_gene: TRBD2; CDR3aa: CASSLALAGATDTQYF; CDR3nt: TGCGCCAGCAGCTTGGCGTTAGCGGGGGCCACAGATACGCAGTATTTT
len: 20; abundance: many; j_gene: TRBJ2-3; v_gene: TRBV9; d_gene: TRBD1; CDR3aa: CASSVDFTGTGTTRADTQYF; CDR3nt: TGTGCCAGCAGCGTAGACTTTACGGGGACAGGGACCACGAGGGCAGATACGCAGTATTTT
len: 14; abundance: few; j_gene: TRBJ2-5; v_gene: TRBV12-3/TRBV12-4; d_gene: TRBD1; CDR3aa: CASSPNGQGKTQYF; CDR3nt: TGTGCCAGCAGCCCAAACGGACAGGGGAAGACCCAGTACTTC
len: 14; abundance: .; j_gene: TRBJ2-2; v_gene: TRBV7-9; d_gene: TRBD1; CDR3aa: CASSLQGGLGELFF; CDR3nt: TGTGCCAGCAGCTTACAAGGGGGCCTCGGGGAGCTGTTTTTT
len: 14; abundance: many; j_gene: TRBJ2-6; v_gene: TRBV28; d_gene: .; CDR3aa: CASRRASGANVLTF; CDR3nt: TGTGCCAGCAGAAGGGCCTCTGGGGCCAACGTCCTGACTTTC
len: 17; abundance: .; j_gene: TRBJ1-1; v_gene: TRBV7-9; d_gene: .; CDR3aa: CASSLVAGADMNTEAFF; CDR3nt: TGTGCCAGCAGCTTAGTAGCGGGGGCAGACATGAACACTGAAGCTTTCTTT
len: 11; abundance: .; j_gene: TRBJ2-1; v_gene: TRBV29-1; d_gene: .; CDR3aa: CSGTTNNEQFF; CDR3nt: TGCAGCGGGACAACAAACAATGAGCAGTTCTTC
len: 12; abundance: few; j_gene: TRBJ1-6; v_gene: TRBV12-3/TRBV12-4; d_gene: .; CDR3aa: CASSLRPTALHF; CDR3nt: TGTGCCAGCAGTTTACGCCCCACGGCCCTCCACTTT
len: 17; abundance: many; j_gene: TRBJ1-1; v_gene: TRBV14; d_gene: .; CDR3aa: CASSQDPRGEGLTEAFF; CDR3nt: TGTGCCAGCAGCCAAGATCCTAGGGGGGAAGGACTGACTGAAGCTTTCTTT
len: 15; abundance: few; j_gene: TRBJ1-5; v_gene: TRBV7-8; d_gene: .; CDR3aa: CASSLSRWSNQPQHF; CDR3nt: TGTGCCAGCAGCTTATCACGATGGAGCAATCAGCCCCAGCATTTT
len: 15; abundance: many; j_gene: TRBJ2-6; v_gene: TRBV5-6; d_gene: TRBD1; CDR3aa: CASSRQGQEANVLTF; CDR3nt: TGTGCCAGCAGCCGACAGGGGCAGGAGGCCAACGTCCTGACTTTC
len: 13; abundance: many; j_gene: TRBJ2-7; v_gene: TRBV5-1; d_gene: .; CDR3aa: CASSPTRSYEQYF; CDR3nt: TGCGCCAGCAGCCCGACCCGGTCGTACGAGCAGTACTTC
len: 15; abundance: few; j_gene: TRBJ1-2; v_gene: TRBV2; d_gene: .; CDR3aa: CASSAAMGLNYGYTF; CDR3nt: TGTGCCAGCAGCGCGGCGATGGGCCTTAACTATGGCTACACCTTC
len: 16; abundance: many; j_gene: TRBJ2-2; v_gene: TRBV11-2; d_gene: TRBD2; CDR3aa: CASSLVAGAATGELFF; CDR3nt: TGTGCCAGCAGCTTAGTAGCGGGAGCCGCCACCGGGGAGCTGTTTTTT
len: 15; abundance: many; j_gene: TRBJ1-2; v_gene: TRBV10-3; d_gene: .; CDR3aa: CAINSGHPANYGYTF; CDR3nt: TGTGCCATCAACTCGGGACACCCGGCTAACTATGGCTACACCTTC
len: 15; abundance: many; j_gene: TRBJ2-1; v_gene: TRBV12-3/TRBV12-4; d_gene: .; CDR3aa: CASRPQSRGYNEQFF; CDR3nt: TGTGCCAGCAGGCCTCAGTCCCGGGGGTACAATGAGCAGTTCTTC
len: 16; abundance: .; j_gene: TRBJ2-1; v_gene: TRBV4-3; d_gene: .; CDR3aa: CASSQVGGGSYNEQFF; CDR3nt: TGCGCCAGCAGCCAAGTCGGTGGGGGTTCCTACAATGAGCAGTTCTTC
len: 16; abundance: .; j_gene: TRBJ2-1; v_gene: TRBV4-1; d_gene: .; CDR3aa: CASSRLRGLPYNEQFF; CDR3nt: TGCGCCAGCAGCCGCCTGCGTGGCTTGCCCTACAATGAGCAGTTCTTC
len: 16; abundance: .; j_gene: TRBJ2-2; v_gene: TRBV6-1; d_gene: TRBD2; CDR3aa: CASSETSGTNTGELFF; CDR3nt: TGTGCCAGCAGTGAAACTAGCGGAACGAACACCGGGGAGCTGTTTTTT
len: 12; abundance: many; j_gene: TRBJ2-1; v_gene: TRBV6-2/TRBV6-3; d_gene: .; CDR3aa: CASTGTGNEQFF; CDR3nt: TGTGCCAGCACTGGGACTGGGAATGAGCAGTTCTTC
len: 19; abundance: many; j_gene: TRBJ2-1; v_gene: TRBV7-2; d_gene: .; CDR3aa: CASSLKRLLGGGRGVEQFF; CDR3nt: TGTGCCAGCAGCTTGAAGAGGCTCCTAGGGGGCGGGAGAGGAGTTGAGCAGTTCTTC
len: 15; abundance: few; j_gene: TRBJ1-5; v_gene: TRBV6-2/TRBV6-3; d_gene: .; CDR3aa: CASSYSRRVNQPQHF; CDR3nt: TGTGCCAGCAGTTACTCGAGGCGGGTAAATCAGCCCCAGCATTTT
len: 12; abundance: .; j_gene: TRBJ1-2; v_gene: TRBV28; d_gene: TRBD1; CDR3aa: CASSQTGGGYTF; CDR3nt: TGTGCCAGCAGCCAGACAGGGGGCGGCTACACCTTC
len: 16; abundance: few; j_gene: TRBJ2-3; v_gene: TRBV4-3; d_gene: .; CDR3aa: CASSQDWERGADTQYF; CDR3nt: TGCGCCAGCAGCCAAGATTGGGAGCGTGGAGCAGATACGCAGTATTTT
len: 14; abundance: .; j_gene: TRBJ2-3; v_gene: TRBV14; d_gene: TRBD2; CDR3aa: CASRGGLASDTQYF; CDR3nt: TGTGCCAGCAGAGGAGGACTAGCATCCGATACGCAGTATTTT
len: 15; abundance: few; j_gene: TRBJ2-3; v_gene: TRBV20-1; d_gene: TRBD1; CDR3aa: CSAREWDRGTDTQYF; CDR3nt: TGCAGTGCTAGAGAATGGGACAGGGGCACAGATACGCAGTATTTT
len: 16; abundance: .; j_gene: TRBJ2-4; v_gene: TRBV12-3/TRBV12-4; d_gene: .; CDR3aa: CASSLPNKGPKNIQYF; CDR3nt: TGTGCCAGCAGTTTACCCAATAAAGGGCCCAAAAACATTCAGTACTTC
len: 16; abundance: many; j_gene: TRBJ1-1; v_gene: TRBV13; d_gene: TRBD1; CDR3aa: CASSLGTGAGGAEAFF; CDR3nt: TGTGCCAGCAGCTTAGGGACAGGGGCTGGCGGCGCTGAAGCTTTCTTT
len: 14; abundance: many; j_gene: TRBJ1-2; v_gene: TRBV20-1; d_gene: .; CDR3aa: CSATVGAGSYGYTF; CDR3nt: TGCAGTGCAACCGTCGGTGCAGGATCCTATGGCTACACCTTC
len: 15; abundance: .; j_gene: TRBJ2-7; v_gene: TRBV6-5; d_gene: TRBD2; CDR3aa: CASSRTSGESYEQYF; CDR3nt: TGTGCCAGCAGTCGGACTAGCGGGGAGTCCTACGAGCAGTACTTC
len: 16; abundance: .; j_gene: TRBJ2-3; v_gene: TRBV5-1; d_gene: .; CDR3aa: CASGRAGTSATDTQYF; CDR3nt: TGCGCCAGCGGACGTGCCGGGACAAGTGCCACAGATACGCAGTATTTT
len: 14; abundance: few; j_gene: TRBJ1-1; v_gene: TRBV11-2; d_gene: .; CDR3aa: CASSATGMGTEAFF; CDR3nt: TGTGCCAGCAGCGCTACAGGTATGGGCACTGAAGCTTTCTTT